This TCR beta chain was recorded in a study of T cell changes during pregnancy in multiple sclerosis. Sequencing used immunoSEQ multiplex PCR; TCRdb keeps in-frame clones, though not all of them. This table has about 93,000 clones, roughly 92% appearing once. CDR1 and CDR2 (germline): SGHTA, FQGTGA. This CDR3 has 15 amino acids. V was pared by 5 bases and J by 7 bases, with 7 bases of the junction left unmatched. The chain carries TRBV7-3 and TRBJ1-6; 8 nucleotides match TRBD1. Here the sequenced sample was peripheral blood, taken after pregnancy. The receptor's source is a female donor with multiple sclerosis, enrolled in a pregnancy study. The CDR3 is CASSAGQGTNSPLHF. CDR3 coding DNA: TGTGCCAGCAGCGCCGGACAGGGCACAAATTCACCCCTCCACTTT.